A selection of T cell receptor beta chains follows, all from one sample in a study of T cell responses to AZD1222 COVID-19 vaccine. TCRdb keeps only in-frame clones here, not all; method: immunoSEQ multiplex PCR. The repertoire has some 150,000 clones, about 91% of them found once; the top ten carry 4.4%. The source material was peripheral blood, sampled on day 0 of MenACWY control vaccination. These receptors were taken from an adult in good health. CDR3s leave out the opening cysteine and the closing phenylalanine or tryptophan. Each record gives: V gene, CDR3 protein.

>TRBV14
ASSQDYPHPGVRNTIY
>TRBV2
ASSGLAVRSYEQY
>TRBV5-4
ASSLTGQTYEQY
>TRBV5-1
ASSLSLVPVHEQY
>TRBV5-7
ASSIYGTPSGEQY
>TRBV5-1
ASSHRGLDTEAF
>TRBV9
ASSVGTGGNTGELF
>TRBV2
ASSEDRGGAYYGYT
>TRBV11-2
ASSLDTGYRGYT
>TRBV5-4
ASSPDYGTQY
>TRBV18
ASSLGAPTGGYEQY
>TRBV11-3
ASSFQSGDYEQY
>TRBV3-1/TRBV3-2
ASSYKAGGSEKLF
>TRBV11-2
ASSRGRMNTGELF
>TRBV28
ASSLRQGGTEAF
>TRBV4-2
ASSRETSYEQY
>TRBV6-1
ASSASGTTSTDTQY
>TRBV24-1
ATSDLKGNTIY
>TRBV19
ASSHRGGFDGYT
>TRBV24-1
ATSGGGAYEQY
>TRBV2
ASSREAQSNSPLH
>TRBV9
ASSVDRDTEAF
>TRBV11-3
ASSSLAGLYNEQF
>TRBV6-5
ASRIAAEAF
>TRBV6-2/TRBV6-3
ASSYLGNTEAF
>TRBV7-9
ASSPLQGTEAF
>TRBV6-5
ASRDTALSGNTIY
>TRBV29-1
SVEDRGSYGYT
>TRBV11-2
ASNPGGRGPYNEQF
>TRBV10-3
AISESAAGEGETQY
>TRBV7-2
ASSPSPGQLHQETQY
>TRBV28
ASSLATSGTYEQY
>TRBV30
AWSVESLGYGYT
>TRBV29-1
GGTARSYNEQF
>TRBV19
ASSIQSGYT
>TRBV4-2
ASSQVMVWGYT
>TRBV30
AWSVSGGLGYT
>TRBV10-3
ATQKDNNSPLH
>TRBV15
ATSVRGRYGYT
>TRBV7-9
ASSAGLSPLH
>TRBV5-1
ASSLRAGHSGNEQF
>TRBV11-2
ASSIGVYSNQPQH
>TRBV14
ASSRGPTGIYEQY
>TRBV6-5
ASSNRGSDEQY
>TRBV7-2
ASSLFSQGATEAF
>TRBV2
ASSSQAYEQY
>TRBV5-6
ASSPGQGARETQY
>TRBV29-1
SVNPGVTEAF
>TRBV19
ASSLGPRQPQH
>TRBV7-9
ASSWIATSVTGELF
>TRBV18
ASSRQENTEAF
>TRBV5-1
ASSLWGEDTEAF
>TRBV25-1
ASSEIGTQGNYGYT
>TRBV24-1
ATSDTQTSAAEQY